These T cell receptor beta chains were read from a single sample in a study of human T cells and chemical hapten exposure. From the RACE reads, TCRdb called clonotypes with MiXCR, one entry per CDR3 protein. Here the sample spans about 70,000 distinct CDR3 sequences, approximately 9.9% being singletons. Sequencing was performed on whole blood, taken in connection with sensitization to the hapten diphenylcyclopropenone (DPC). Receptors originate from a woman between 45 and 65 years old with alopecia areata. Some clones in this sample may be carry-over from other donors' samples. CDR3s include the opening cysteine and the closing phenylalanine or tryptophan. The order of the fields is V gene, J gene, clone size, D gene, CDR3 protein, CDR3 DNA. The D gene is left open where the match is weak. The listing skips clone size in some rows; elsewhere it reads once, few, many or a size class.

TRBV20-1	TRBJ2-7	many	-	CSATYHTLYEQYF	TGCAGTGCCACCTACCATACCCTCTACGAGCAGTACTTC
TRBV7-6	TRBJ1-4	few	TRBD1	CASSLAPGQGGEKLFF	TGTGCCAGCAGCTTAGCGCCGGGACAGGGAGGGGAAAAACTGTTTTTT
TRBV20-1	TRBJ1-6	-	-	CSARSLSNSPLHF	TGCAGTGCTAGGAGCCTATCAAATTCACCCCTCCACTTT
TRBV3-1	TRBJ2-5	-	-	CASKLQETQYF	TGTGCCAGCAAGCTTCAGGAGACCCAGTACTTC
TRBV20-1	TRBJ2-7	-	TRBD1	CSAGTGGGYEQYF	TGCAGTGCAGGGACAGGGGGCGGTTACGAGCAGTACTTC
TRBV19	TRBJ2-7	few	-	CASSIAGLIYEQYF	TGTGCCAGTAGTATAGCCGGACTTATCTACGAGCAGTACTTC
TRBV20-1	TRBJ2-7	-	TRBD1	CSARDLTGIYEQYF	TGCAGTGCTAGAGATCTGACAGGGATCTACGAGCAGTACTTC
TRBV5-4	TRBJ2-7	few	-	CASSWDRAYEQYF	TGTGCCAGCAGCTGGGACCGCGCCTACGAGCAGTACTTC
TRBV3-1	TRBJ2-2	-	-	CASSQEWGTGELFF	TGTGCCAGCAGCCAAGAGTGGGGCACCGGGGAGCTGTTTTTT
TRBV29-1	TRBJ1-5	many	-	CSARTRLDQPQHF	TGCAGCGCACGGACGAGATTAGATCAGCCCCAGCATTTT
TRBV6-5	TRBJ1-3	many	-	CASSAFGRENTIYF	TGTGCCAGCAGTGCGTTCGGGAGAGAAAACACCATATATTTT
TRBV7-2	TRBJ1-1	few	-	CASSLVFTGNTEAFF	TGTGCCAGCAGCTTAGTGTTCACAGGGAACACTGAAGCTTTCTTT
TRBV11-3	TRBJ2-2	few	TRBD1	CASSRQGSGELFF	TGTGCCAGCAGCCGACAGGGGTCCGGGGAGCTGTTTTTT
TRBV5-4	TRBJ1-3	few	-	CASSLAGAGRNTIYF	TGTGCCAGCAGCTTGGCCGGTGCAGGACGAAACACCATATATTTT
TRBV7-2	TRBJ2-3	-	TRBD2	CASSWGGTDTQYF	TGTGCCAGCAGCTGGGGAGGGACAGATACGCAGTATTTT
TRBV7-3	TRBJ2-5	few	TRBD2	CASNLADIVKTQYF	TGTGCCAGCAACCTAGCGGACATCGTGAAGACCCAGTACTTC
TRBV28	TRBJ2-3	-	TRBD1	CASRGQVTDTQYF	TGTGCCAGCAGAGGACAGGTCACAGATACGCAGTATTTT
TRBV7-2	TRBJ2-1	-	TRBD1	CASSTKSGQDSHIYNEQFF	TGTGCCAGCAGCACTAAATCGGGACAGGATTCCCACATATACAATGAGCAGTTCTTC
TRBV29-1	TRBJ2-5	-	TRBD2	CSAGGAGREQETQYF	TGCAGCGCCGGGGGGGCAGGCAGGGAGCAAGAGACCCAGTACTTC
TRBV14	TRBJ2-3	many	-	CASSPPPGASQDTQYF	TGTGCCAGCAGCCCCCCCCCGGGGGCTTCCCAAGATACGCAGTATTTT
TRBV30	TRBJ1-5	many	-	CAWGRGGNQPQHF	TGTGCCTGGGGGAGGGGAGGAAATCAGCCCCAGCATTTT
TRBV28	TRBJ2-4	few	TRBD2	CASSRGTSGLYIQYF	TGTGCCAGCAGCCGAGGGACTAGCGGGTTATACATTCAGTACTTC
TRBV2	TRBJ1-5	many	-	CASSVSGSNQPQHF	TGTGCCAGCAGTGTGTCAGGTAGCAATCAGCCCCAGCATTTT
TRBV9	TRBJ1-1	few	-	CASSVDGVTEAFF	TGTGCCAGCAGCGTAGACGGGGTCACTGAAGCTTTCTTT
TRBV27	TRBJ2-1	-	TRBD2	CASSLGTSGRSPYSYNERFF	TGTGCCAGCAGTTTGGGGACTAGCGGGAGGTCTCCTTACTCCTACAATGAGCGGTTCTTC
TRBV28	TRBJ2-7	medium-sized	TRBD2	CASSSSGGGSYEQYF	TGTGCCAGCAGTTCTAGCGGGGGCGGGAGCTACGAGCAGTACTTC
TRBV12-3/TRBV12-4	TRBJ2-5	few	-	CASTPGGVRKETQYF	TGTGCCAGCACCCCAGGGGGGGTACGGAAAGAGACCCAGTACTTC
TRBV25-1	TRBJ2-6	many	-	CASSAGNPSSGANVLTF	TGTGCCAGCAGTGCAGGGAACCCCAGTTCTGGGGCCAACGTCCTGACTTTC
TRBV7-3	TRBJ2-1	few	-	CASSPPGPGNEQFF	TGTGCCAGCAGCCCCCCGGGGCCAGGGAATGAGCAGTTCTTC